Listed here is a single T cell receptor (beta chain). No antigen is known for it. The sample is drawn from a study of cytomegalovirus exposure and HLA in healthy donors. General study points: An apparent linkage of common viral pathogens to several of the most significant clusters emerged in a later analysis.

The PCR employed 60 Vbeta primers together with 13 Jbeta primers. Data came from immunoSEQ multiplex PCR; TCRdb stores just in-frame clones and leaves some out. The sample holds roughly 180,000 clones, around 81% seen once. V lost 6 bases and J lost 2, with 10 bases in between. This CDR3 has 13 amino acids. CDR1 is MRHNA and CDR2 is SNTAGT in the germline V gene. This chain links TRBV6-4 with TRBJ1-1; D gene unclear. The receptor comes from a woman between 18 and 30 years old in good health and CMV-seropositive. The sample consisted of PBMCs. CDR3 amino acids: CASSASDNTEAFF. Here the CDR3 DNA reads TGTGCCAGCAGCGCCAGTGATAACACTGAAGCTTTCTTT.